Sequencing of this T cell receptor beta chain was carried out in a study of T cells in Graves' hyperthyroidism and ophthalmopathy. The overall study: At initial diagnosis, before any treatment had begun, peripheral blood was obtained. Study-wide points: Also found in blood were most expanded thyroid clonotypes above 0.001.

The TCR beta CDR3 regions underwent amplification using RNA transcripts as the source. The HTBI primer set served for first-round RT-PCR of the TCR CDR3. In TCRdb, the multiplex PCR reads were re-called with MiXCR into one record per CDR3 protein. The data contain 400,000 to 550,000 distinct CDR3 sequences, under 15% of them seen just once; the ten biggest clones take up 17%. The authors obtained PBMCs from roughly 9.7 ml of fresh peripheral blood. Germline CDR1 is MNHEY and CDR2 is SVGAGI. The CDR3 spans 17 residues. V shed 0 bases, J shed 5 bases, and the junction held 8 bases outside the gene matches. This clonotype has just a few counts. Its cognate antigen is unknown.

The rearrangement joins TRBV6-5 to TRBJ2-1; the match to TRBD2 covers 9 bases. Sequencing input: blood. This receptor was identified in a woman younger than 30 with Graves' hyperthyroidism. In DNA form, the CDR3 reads TGTGCCAGCAGTTACTCTCGGCTAGCGGGAACCAACAATGAGCAGTTCTTC. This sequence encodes CASSYSRLAGTNNEQFF.